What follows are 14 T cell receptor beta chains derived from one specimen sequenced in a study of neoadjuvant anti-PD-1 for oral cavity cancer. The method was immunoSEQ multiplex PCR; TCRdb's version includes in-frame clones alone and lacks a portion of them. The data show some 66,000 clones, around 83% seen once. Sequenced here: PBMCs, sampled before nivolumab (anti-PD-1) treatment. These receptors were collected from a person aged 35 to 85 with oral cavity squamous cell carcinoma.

The CDR3 loop is CASSDEGWDRGQETQYF. Written as DNA, the CDR3 is TGCGCCAGCAGTGATGAGGGATGGGACAGGGGGCAAGAGACCCAGTACTTC. The chain is built from TRBV10-1 and TRBJ2-5; 11 nucleotides agree with TRBD1. Germline values: CDR1 WNHNN, CDR2 SYGVQD (reference sequence). Trimming at V came to 3 bases and at J to 2 bases, leaving 8 bases not matched to a gene. This CDR3 comprises 17 residues.

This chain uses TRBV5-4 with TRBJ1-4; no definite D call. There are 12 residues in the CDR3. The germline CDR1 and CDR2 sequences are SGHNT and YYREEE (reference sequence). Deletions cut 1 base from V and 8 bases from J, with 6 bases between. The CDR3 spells CASSLLGEKLFF. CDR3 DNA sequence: TGTGCCAGCAGCTTGTTGGGGGAAAAACTGTTTTTT. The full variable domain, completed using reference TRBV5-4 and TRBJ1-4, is ETGVTQSPTHLIKTRGQQVTLRCSSQSGHNTVSWYQQALGQGPQFIFQYYREEENGRGNFPPRFSGLQFPNYSSELNVNALELDDSALYLCASSLLGEKLFFGSGTQLSVL.

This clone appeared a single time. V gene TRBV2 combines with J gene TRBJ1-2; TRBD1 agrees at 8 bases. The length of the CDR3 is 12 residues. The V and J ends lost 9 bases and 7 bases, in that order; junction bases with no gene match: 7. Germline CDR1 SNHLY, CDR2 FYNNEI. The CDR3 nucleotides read TGTGCCAGATCTCGGGACAGGCGTGGCTACACCTTC. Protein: CARSRDRRGYTF.

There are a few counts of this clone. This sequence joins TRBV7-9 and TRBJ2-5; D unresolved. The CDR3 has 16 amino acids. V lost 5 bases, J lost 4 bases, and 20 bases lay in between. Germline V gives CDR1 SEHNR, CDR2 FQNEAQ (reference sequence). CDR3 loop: CASSGTIKTQGETQYF. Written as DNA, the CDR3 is TGTGCCAGCAGCGGTACAATAAAGACCCAAGGAGAGACCCAGTACTTC. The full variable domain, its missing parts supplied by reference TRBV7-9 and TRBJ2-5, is DTGVSQNPRHKITKRGQNVTFRCDPISEHNRLYWYRQTLGQGPEFLTYFQNEAQLEKSRLLSDRFSAERPKGSFSTLEIQRTEQGDSAMYLCASSGTIKTQGETQYFGPGTRLLVL.

The CDR3 nucleotides are TGTGCCAGCACGGGGACCGCGGTAACAGATACGCAGTATTTT. It is translated as CASTGTAVTDTQYF. The V call is TRBV6-5, the J call TRBJ2-3, with D perhaps matching TRBD1 or TRBD2 (5 bases each). The CDR3 has 14 amino acids. Trimming took 7 bases from V and 3 from J, leaving 14 bases between them. Germline loops: CDR1 MNHEY, CDR2 SVGAGI.

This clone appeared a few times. CDR3 in amino acids: CASSPFEKSGADSNQPQHF. The DNA of the CDR3 is TGTGCCAGCAGCCCGTTTGAAAAATCGGGGGCTGATAGCAATCAGCCCCAGCATTTT. The rearrangement links TRBV4-2 to TRBJ1-5; a possible D gene is TRBD1 (6 bases). CDR3 length equals 19 residues. Per the germline V gene, CDR1 is LGHNA and CDR2 is YNFKEQ. Trimming left V 4 bases short and J 0 bases short, with 22 bases between.

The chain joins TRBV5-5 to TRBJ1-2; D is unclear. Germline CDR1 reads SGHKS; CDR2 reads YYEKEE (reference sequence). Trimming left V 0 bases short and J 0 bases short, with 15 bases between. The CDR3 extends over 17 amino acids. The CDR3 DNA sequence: TGTGCCAGCAGCTTGGGCCCGGATCCGTCAGCTAACTATGGCTACACCTTC. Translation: CASSLGPDPSANYGYTF.

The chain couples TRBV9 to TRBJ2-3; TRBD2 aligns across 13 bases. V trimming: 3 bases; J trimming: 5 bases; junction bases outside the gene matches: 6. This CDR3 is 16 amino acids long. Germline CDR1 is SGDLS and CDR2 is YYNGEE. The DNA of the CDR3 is TGTGCCAGCAGCGGCCAAAGACTAGCGGGAGGAGATACGCAGTATTTT. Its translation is CASSGQRLAGGDTQYF.

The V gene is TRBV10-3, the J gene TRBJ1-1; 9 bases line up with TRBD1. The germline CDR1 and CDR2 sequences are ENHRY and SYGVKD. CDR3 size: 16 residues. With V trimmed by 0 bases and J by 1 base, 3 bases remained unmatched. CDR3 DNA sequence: TGTGCCATCAGTGAGTCAGGGGACAGGGCGAACACTGAAGCTTTCTTT. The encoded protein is CAISESGDRANTEAFF.

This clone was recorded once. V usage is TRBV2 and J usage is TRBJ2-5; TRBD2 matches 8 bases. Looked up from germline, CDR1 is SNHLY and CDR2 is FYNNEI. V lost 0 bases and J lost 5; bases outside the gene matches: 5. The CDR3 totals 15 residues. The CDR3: CASSEARGAGETQYF. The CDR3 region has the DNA TGTGCCAGCAGTGAAGCGCGGGGGGCGGGTGAGACCCAGTACTTC.

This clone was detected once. CDR3 sequence reads: CASSQDVGGTGELFF. The DNA of the CDR3 is TGTGCCAGCAGCCAAGACGTTGGCGGGACCGGGGAGCTGTTTTTT. The V gene is TRBV4-2, the J gene TRBJ2-2; possible D gene TRBD2, 5 bases. V gave up 0 bases and J gave up 5 bases, with 10 bases separating them. The CDR3 is made up of 15 amino acids. Per the germline V gene, CDR1 is LGHNA and CDR2 is YNFKEQ.

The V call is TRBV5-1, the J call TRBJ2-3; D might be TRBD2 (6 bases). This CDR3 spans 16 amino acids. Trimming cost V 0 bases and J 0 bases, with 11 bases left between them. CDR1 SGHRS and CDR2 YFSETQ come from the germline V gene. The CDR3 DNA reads TGCGCCAGCAGCTTGGGAGTAGCGGAGAGCACAGATACGCAGTATTTT. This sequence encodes CASSLGVAESTDTQYF. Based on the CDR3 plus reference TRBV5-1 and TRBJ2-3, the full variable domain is KAGVTQTPRYLIKTRGQQVTLSCSPISGHRSVSWYQQTPGQGLQFLFEYFSETQRNKGNFPGRFSGRQFSNSRSEMNVSTLELGDSALYLCASSLGVAESTDTQYFGPGTRLTVL.

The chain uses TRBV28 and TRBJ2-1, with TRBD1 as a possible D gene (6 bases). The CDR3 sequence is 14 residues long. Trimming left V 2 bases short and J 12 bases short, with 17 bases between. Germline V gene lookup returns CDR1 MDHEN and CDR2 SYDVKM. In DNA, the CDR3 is TGTGCCAGCAGTTTAAGTTTGTCACCCAGGGGGCAGTTCTTC. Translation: CASSLSLSPRGQFF. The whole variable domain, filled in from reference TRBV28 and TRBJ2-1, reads DVKVTQSSRYLVKRTGEKVFLECVQDMDHENMFWYRQDPGLGLRLIYFSYDVKMKEKGDIPEGYSVSREKKERFSLILESASTNQTSMYLCASSLSLSPRGQFFGPGTRLTVL.

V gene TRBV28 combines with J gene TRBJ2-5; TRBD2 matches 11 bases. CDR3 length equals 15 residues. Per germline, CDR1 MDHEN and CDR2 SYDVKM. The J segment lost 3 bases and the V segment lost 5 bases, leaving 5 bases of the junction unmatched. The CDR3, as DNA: TGTGCCAGCAGTCTCGGGACTAGCGGAGAAGAGACCCAGTACTTC. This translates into CASSLGTSGEETQYF.